The source of this TCR beta chain is a study of blood T cell repertoires in COVID-19. The wider study: Samples taken during acute and convalescent COVID-19 were collected in the United States, Italy and Spain. T cells, B-cell-depleted T cells, or PBMCs supplied cDNA or gDNA.

In the original analysis: Reference gene primer amplification yielded estimated nucleated cell counts. Only in-frame clones appear in the TCRdb table, and some are missing; sequencing was by immunoSEQ multiplex PCR. The D gene and trimming were derived from the DNA, and the V and J assignments and clone size from that table. The table shows approximately 210,000 clones, with roughly 90% occurring only once. CDR1 is SGDLS and CDR2 is YYNGEE in the germline V gene. The CDR3 spans 13 residues. Trimming shortened V by 4 bases and J by 5 bases, and 12 bases separated the two germline ends. Source material: peripheral blood. The V and J genes are TRBV9 and TRBJ1-2; D remains ambiguous. This sequence was found in a woman between 40 and 50 years old who had recovered from COVID-19. CDR3 amino acids: CASSSWGGYGYTF. CDR3 DNA sequence: TGTGCCAGCAGCTCGTGGGGAGGGTATGGCTACACCTTC.